Shown below are 8 T cell receptor beta chains from a single sample sequenced in a study of T cells in localized non-small cell lung cancer. Sequencing used immunoSEQ multiplex PCR; TCRdb keeps in-frame clones, though not all of them. The sample carries around 48,000 clones, approximately 77% recorded once. Sample: peripheral blood, taken before any cancer treatment. The receptors derive from a man aged 35 to 69 with stage I squamous cell lung carcinoma.

V is TRBV28 and J is TRBJ2-7, with a tentative D call TRBD2 (5 bases). V lost 3 bases and J lost 12, with 15 bases in between. Looked up from germline, CDR1 is MDHEN and CDR2 is SYDVKM. There are 12 residues in the CDR3. CDR3 nucleotide sequence: TGTGCCAGCAGTTTGGGGTCGAGGGTAGGGTACTTC. Amino acids: CASSLGSRVGYF.

This sequence joins TRBV19 and TRBJ2-7; 10 bases match TRBD2. The CDR3 totals 16 residues. Trimming removed 7 bases from V and 0 bases from J; junction bases left unmatched: 9. The germline V gene encodes CDR1 LNHDA and CDR2 SQIVND (reference sequence). CDR3 loop: CASTRGKRGGSYEQYF. The CDR3 coding sequence is TGTGCCAGTACTAGGGGTAAGCGGGGGGGCTCCTACGAGCAGTACTTC. Filled out from reference TRBV19 and TRBJ2-7, the complete variable domain reads DGGITQSPKYLFRKEGQNVTLSCEQNLNHDAMYWYRQDPGQGLRLIYYSQIVNDFQKGDIAEGYSVSREKKESFPLTVTSAQKNPTAFYLCASTRGKRGGSYEQYFGPGTRLTVT.

This clone turned up a few times. The rearrangement links TRBV11-2 to TRBJ2-5, with D unclear. The CDR3 is made up of 12 amino acids. V was pared by 0 bases and J by 5 bases, with 4 bases between. Germline V gives CDR1 SGHAT, CDR2 FQNNGV. CDR3 in DNA: TGTGCCAGCAGCTTAGAGTGGGAGACCCAGTACTTC. Protein: CASSLEWETQYF.

This clone showed up just a few times. The chain carries TRBV4-2 and TRBJ2-5, with D perhaps being TRBD1 or TRBD2 (6 bases each). This CDR3 is 13 amino acids long. The V end was cut by 3 bases, the J end by 5 bases, with 10 bases between. Germline V gene sequence: CDR1 LGHNA, CDR2 YNFKEQ. For the CDR3, the DNA is TGTGCCAGCAGCCAGGGGGCGGGGGAGACCCAGTACTTC. It specifies CASSQGAGETQYF.

Points on this clone: The junction does not match germline at one end; this may be a read error. This sequence joins TRBV6-1 and TRBJ1-2; D call uncertain. The CDR3 is 13 residues long. Germline V gene sequence: CDR1 MNHNS, CDR2 SASEGT. This chain's CDR3 is CASTETFNYGYTF. The CDR3, as DNA: TGTGCCAGCACTGAAACCTTTAACTATGGCTACACCTTC.

This chain joins TRBV7-2 and TRBJ1-2; D is possibly TRBD1 (6 bases). The CDR3 covers 13 residues. Deletions cut 5 bases from V and 5 bases from J, with 12 bases between. The V gene's germline CDR1 is SGHTA and CDR2 FQGNSA. The DNA for the CDR3 is TGTGCCAGCAGCCTACAGGGTCAGTATGGCTACACCTTC. Residues: CASSLQGQYGYTF.

CDR3 coding DNA: TGTGCCAGCACCCCACGGTATCAGCCCCAGCATTTT. This codes for CASTPRYQPQHF. The chain links TRBV28 to TRBJ1-5, with unresolved D. V lost 7 bases, J lost 5 bases, and 9 bases lay in between. Germline lookup yields CDR1 MDHEN and CDR2 SYDVKM. The CDR3 loop spans 12 amino acids.

This clone was seen just once. V usage is TRBV18 and J usage is TRBJ1-2; D may be TRBD1 (5 bases). The CDR3 has 14 amino acids. The germline V and J ends were trimmed by 3 bases and 3 bases, with 11 bases remaining between them. Germline CDR1 and CDR2: KGHSH and LQKENI. CDR3 sequence reads: CASSPRVSDYGYTF. In nucleotides, the CDR3 is TGTGCCAGCTCACCCAGGGTGTCGGACTATGGCTACACCTTC.